Given below is one T cell receptor beta chain in context. What it recognizes is unknown. There are 12 residues in the CDR3. Germline assignment: CDR1 MDHEN and CDR2 SYDVKM. J was trimmed by 13 bases and V by 5 bases; bases with no gene match: 6. The sample originates from a study of shared clonotypes between healthy human individuals. Notes on the study in general: The researchers took only blood, and tissue repertoires probably look different.

The unsorted samples took tens of millions of PBMCs to get genomic DNA. Once extracted for a subset, genomic DNA was divided evenly among several immunoSEQ plates. Sequencing used immunoSEQ multiplex PCR; TCRdb keeps in-frame clones, though not all of them. Among about 480,000 clones, around 74% were seen once, and the ten largest hold 10% to 15%. This chain links TRBV28 with TRBJ2-1; 9 bases are shared with TRBD2. This TCR derives from a woman between 35 and 50 years old in good health. Some clones in this sample may be carry-over from other donors' samples. The sample taken for sequencing was PBMCs. The DNA of the CDR3 is TGTGCCAGCAGTGTTACTAGCGGGCATCAGTTCTTC. Amino acids: CASSVTSGHQFF.